These 2 T cell receptor beta chains share one sample of origin, sequenced in a study of blood T cell repertoires in COVID-19. Assay used: immunoSEQ multiplex PCR; TCRdb lists only in-frame clones, some missing. The table lists about 33,000 clones, approximately 93% of them singletons. The sample comprised peripheral blood. The source of these receptors is a male donor with active COVID-19.

The V call is TRBV7-3, the J call TRBJ2-1; D may be TRBD1 (5 bases). This CDR3 has 16 residues. The ends were cut back, 0 bases at V and 11 bases at J, with 20 bases in the middle. The germline V gene has CDR1 SGHTA and CDR2 FQGTGA. CDR3 sequence (DNA): TGTGCCAGCAGCTTAACGCCTCCCGGGCCATCAGGGAAGCAGTTCTTC. This sequence encodes CASSLTPPGPSGKQFF. Supplemented by reference TRBV7-3 and TRBJ2-1, the full variable domain reads GAGVSQTPSNKVTEKGKYVELRCDPISGHTALYWYRQSLGQGPEFLIYFQGTGAADDSGLPNDRFFAVRPEGSVSTLKIQRTERGDSAVYLCASSLTPPGPSGKQFFGPGTRLTVL.

This chain joins TRBV2 and TRBJ2-1; 7 nucleotides match TRBD1. With V trimmed by 5 bases and J by 2 bases, 3 bases remained unmatched. The CDR3 consists of 14 residues. The V gene's germline CDR1 is SNHLY and CDR2 FYNNEI. The CDR3 DNA reads TGTGCCAGCAGTAGACAGGGCCCCTACAATGAGCAGTTCTTC. Encoded protein: CASSRQGPYNEQFF.